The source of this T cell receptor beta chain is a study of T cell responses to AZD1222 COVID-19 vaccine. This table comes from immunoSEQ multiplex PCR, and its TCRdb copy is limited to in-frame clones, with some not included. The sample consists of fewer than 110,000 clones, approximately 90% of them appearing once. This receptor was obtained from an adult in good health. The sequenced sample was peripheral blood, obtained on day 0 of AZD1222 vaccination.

The CDR3 is CASSQVIGRPGELFF. The CDR3 region has the DNA TGCGCCAGCAGCCAAGTGATAGGTCGGCCCGGGGAGCTGTTTTTT. The chain couples TRBV4-1 to TRBJ2-2; no definite D call. CDR1 and CDR2 (germline): MGHRA, YSYEKL. The CDR3 loop spans 15 amino acids. V was shortened by 1 base and J by 6 bases, with 12 bases between the two germline ends.